What follows describes a single TCR beta chain. Its antigen is not known. This CDR3 is built from 15 residues. Germline V CDR1 and CDR2: DFQATT, SNEGSKA (reference sequence). The sample is drawn from a study of T cells expressing NK-cell markers. Study context: It was from sorted CD3+CD56+NKG2C+, CD3+CD56+NKG2C- and CD3+CD56-NKG2C+ T cells that TCR beta repertoires came.

Study results and caveats: Certain NKG2C+ T cell clones were expanded, and their HCMV specificity remained unclear.

TCRdb re-called the 5' RACE reads and shows each CDR3 protein once, DNA omitted. This sample carries about 380,000 distinct CDR3 sequences, with around 5% going to the ten biggest clones. The source of this sequence is a man aged 18 to 69 in good health. The material sequenced was blood T cells: a sorted CD56 or NKG2C T cell subset, CD4+ or CD8+ T cells, or bulk PBMC T cells (not recorded which). V and J are TRBV20-1 and TRBJ2-5; TCRdb's assignment of TRBD1 cannot be checked, as there is no DNA. CDR3 sequence reads: CSARSSSRVGGTQYF.